This T cell receptor beta chain was captured by sequencing in a study of blood T cell repertoires in COVID-19. Study information: Samples representing acute and convalescent COVID-19 were sourced from the United States, Italy and Spain.

Participants' own reports of clinical history determined their cohort assignment. Two negative PCRs, clearance, or symptom resolution had been documented for recovered Cohort 3 donors. Germline-derived CDR1 and CDR2 are SGHTS and YDEGEE. This CDR3 has 17 residues. V was shortened by 4 bases and J by 1 base, with 20 bases between the two germline ends. In the source study's methods: Using reference gene primer amplification, nucleated cell counts were estimated. Only in-frame clones appear in the TCRdb table, and some are missing; sequencing was by immunoSEQ multiplex PCR. The V and J calls and clone size are taken from that table; D and trimming were inferred from the DNA. The sample has approximately 130,000 clones, around 83% seen once.

This chain connects TRBV5-8 to TRBJ1-2; a weak D match, TRBD1 (6 bases). The specimen was PBMCs or T cells enriched from blood (not recorded which). The receptor was derived from a man younger than 45 who had recovered from COVID-19. CDR3 sequence (DNA): TGTGCCAGCAGCCCCGACTCCCCGACAGGCCTTAACTATGGCTACACCTTC. Its translation: CASSPDSPTGLNYGYTF.